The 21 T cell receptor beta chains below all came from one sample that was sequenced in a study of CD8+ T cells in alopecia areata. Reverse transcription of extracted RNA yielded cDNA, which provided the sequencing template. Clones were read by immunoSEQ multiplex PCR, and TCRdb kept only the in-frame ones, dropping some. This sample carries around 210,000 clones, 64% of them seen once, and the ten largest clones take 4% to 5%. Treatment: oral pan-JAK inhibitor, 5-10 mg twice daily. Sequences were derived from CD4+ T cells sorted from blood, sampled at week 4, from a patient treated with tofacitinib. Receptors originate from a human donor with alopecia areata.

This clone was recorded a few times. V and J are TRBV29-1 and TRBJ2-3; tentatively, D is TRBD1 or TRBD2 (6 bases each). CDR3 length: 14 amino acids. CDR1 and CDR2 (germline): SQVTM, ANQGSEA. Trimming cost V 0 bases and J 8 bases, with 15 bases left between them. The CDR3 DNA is TGCAGCGTTGAAGATCAGGGGCGGGGAAGTACGCAGTATTTT. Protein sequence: CSVEDQGRGSTQYF.

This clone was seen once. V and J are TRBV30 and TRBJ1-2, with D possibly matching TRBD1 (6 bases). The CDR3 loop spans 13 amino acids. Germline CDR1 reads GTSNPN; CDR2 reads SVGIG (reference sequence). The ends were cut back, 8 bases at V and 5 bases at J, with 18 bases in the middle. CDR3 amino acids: CAAELDRIYGYTF. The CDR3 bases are TGTGCCGCAGAATTGGACAGAATTTATGGCTACACCTTC.

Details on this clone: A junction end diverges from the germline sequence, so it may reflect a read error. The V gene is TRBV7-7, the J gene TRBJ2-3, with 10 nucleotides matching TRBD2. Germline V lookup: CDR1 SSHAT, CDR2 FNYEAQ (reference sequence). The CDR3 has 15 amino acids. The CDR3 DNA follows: TGTGCTAGCAGCCAAGCGGGGGGGCCGTCAGATACGCAGTATTTT. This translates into CASSQAGGPSDTQYF.

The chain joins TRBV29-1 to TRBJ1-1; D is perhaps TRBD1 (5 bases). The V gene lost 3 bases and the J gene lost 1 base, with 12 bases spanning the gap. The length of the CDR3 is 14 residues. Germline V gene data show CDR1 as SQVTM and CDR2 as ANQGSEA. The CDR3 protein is CSVDINTGNTEAFF. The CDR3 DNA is TGCAGCGTTGACATCAACACAGGGAACACTGAAGCTTTCTTT.

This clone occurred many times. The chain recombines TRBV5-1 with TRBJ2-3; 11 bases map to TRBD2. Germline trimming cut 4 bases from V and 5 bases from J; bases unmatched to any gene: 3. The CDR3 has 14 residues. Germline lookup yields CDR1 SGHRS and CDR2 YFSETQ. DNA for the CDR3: TGCGCCAGCAGCGATAGCGGGGGGGGAGATACGCAGTATTTT. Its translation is CASSDSGGGDTQYF. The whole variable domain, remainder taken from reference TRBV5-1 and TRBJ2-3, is KAGVTQTPRYLIKTRGQQVTLSCSPISGHRSVSWYQQTPGQGLQFLFEYFSETQRNKGNFPGRFSGRQFSNSRSEMNVSTLELGDSALYLCASSDSGGGDTQYFGPGTRLTVL.

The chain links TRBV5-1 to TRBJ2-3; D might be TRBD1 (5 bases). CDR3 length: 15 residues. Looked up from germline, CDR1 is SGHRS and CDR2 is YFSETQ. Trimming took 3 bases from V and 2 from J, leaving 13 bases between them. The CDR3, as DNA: TGCGCCAGCAGCTCCTCAGGGTTGTCCACAGATACGCAGTATTTT. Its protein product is CASSSSGLSTDTQYF.

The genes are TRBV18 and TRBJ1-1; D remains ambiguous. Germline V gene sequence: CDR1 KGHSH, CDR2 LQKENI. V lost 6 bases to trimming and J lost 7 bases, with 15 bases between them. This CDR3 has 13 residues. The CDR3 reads CASSLQEELEAFF. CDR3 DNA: TGTGCCAGCTCTCTTCAGGAGGAGCTTGAAGCTTTCTTT.

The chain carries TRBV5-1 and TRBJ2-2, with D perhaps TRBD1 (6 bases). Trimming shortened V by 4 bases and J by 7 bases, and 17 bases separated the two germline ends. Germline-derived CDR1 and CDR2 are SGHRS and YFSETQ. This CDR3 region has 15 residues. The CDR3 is CASSPGTSRDGELFF. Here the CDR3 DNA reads TGCGCCAGCAGCCCAGGGACATCCAGGGACGGGGAGCTGTTTTTT.

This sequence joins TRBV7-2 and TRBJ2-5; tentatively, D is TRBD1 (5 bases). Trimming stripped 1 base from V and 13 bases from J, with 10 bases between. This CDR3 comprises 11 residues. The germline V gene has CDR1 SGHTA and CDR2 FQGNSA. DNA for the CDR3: TGTGCCAGCAGCTTAGGCAGGGTGGTGTACTTC. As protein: CASSLGRVVYF. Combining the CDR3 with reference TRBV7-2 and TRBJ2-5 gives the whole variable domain GAGVSQSPSNKVTEKGKDVELRCDPISGHTALYWYRQSLGQGLEFLIYFQGNSAPDKSGLPSDRFSAERTGGSVSTLTIQRTQQEDSAVYLCASSLGRVVYFGPGTRLLVL.

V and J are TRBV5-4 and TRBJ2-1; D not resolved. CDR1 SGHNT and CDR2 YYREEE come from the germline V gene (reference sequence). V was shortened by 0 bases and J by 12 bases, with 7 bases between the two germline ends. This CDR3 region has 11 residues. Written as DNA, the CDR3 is TGTGCCAGCAGCTTGGGGGCGTCGCAGTTCTTC. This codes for CASSLGASQFF.

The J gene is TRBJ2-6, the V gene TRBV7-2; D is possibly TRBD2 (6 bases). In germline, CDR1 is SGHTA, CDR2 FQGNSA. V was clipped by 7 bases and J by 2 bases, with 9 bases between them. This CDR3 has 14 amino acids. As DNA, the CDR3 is TGTGCCAGCATGGGGGGTCCTGGGGCCAACGTCCTGACTTTC. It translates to CASMGGPGANVLTF.

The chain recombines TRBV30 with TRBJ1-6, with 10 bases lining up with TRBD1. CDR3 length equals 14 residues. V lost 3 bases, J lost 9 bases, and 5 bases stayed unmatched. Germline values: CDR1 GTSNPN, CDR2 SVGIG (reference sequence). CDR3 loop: CAWRTGTGVSPLHF. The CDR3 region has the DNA TGTGCCTGGAGGACCGGGACAGGGGTTTCACCCCTCCACTTT.

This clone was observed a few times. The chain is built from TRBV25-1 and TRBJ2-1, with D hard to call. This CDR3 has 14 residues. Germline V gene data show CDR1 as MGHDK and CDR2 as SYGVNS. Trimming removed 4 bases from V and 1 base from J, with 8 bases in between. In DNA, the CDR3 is TGTGCCAGCAGTGCCCAGGAGTCCTACAATGAGCAGTTCTTC. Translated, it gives CASSAQESYNEQFF.

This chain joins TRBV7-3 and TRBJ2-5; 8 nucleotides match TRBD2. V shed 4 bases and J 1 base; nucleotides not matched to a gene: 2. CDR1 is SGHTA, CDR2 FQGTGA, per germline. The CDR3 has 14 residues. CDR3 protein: CASSSAGAQETQYF. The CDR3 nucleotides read TGTGCCAGCAGCTCAGCGGGGGCCCAAGAGACCCAGTACTTC.

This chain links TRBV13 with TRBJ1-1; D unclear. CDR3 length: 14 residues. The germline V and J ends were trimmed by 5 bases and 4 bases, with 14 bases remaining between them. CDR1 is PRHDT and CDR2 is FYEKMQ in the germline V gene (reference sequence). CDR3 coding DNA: TGTGCCAGCAGCCCCGCCAGGCTGGGCACTGAAGCTTTCTTT. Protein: CASSPARLGTEAFF.

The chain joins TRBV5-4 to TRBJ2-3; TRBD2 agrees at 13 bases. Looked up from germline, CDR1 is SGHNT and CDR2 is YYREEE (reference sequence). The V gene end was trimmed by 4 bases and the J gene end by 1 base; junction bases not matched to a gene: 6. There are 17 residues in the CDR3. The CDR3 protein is CASSRLTSGGRTDTQYF. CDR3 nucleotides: TGTGCCAGCAGCCGTTTGACTAGCGGGGGGCGCACAGATACGCAGTATTTT.

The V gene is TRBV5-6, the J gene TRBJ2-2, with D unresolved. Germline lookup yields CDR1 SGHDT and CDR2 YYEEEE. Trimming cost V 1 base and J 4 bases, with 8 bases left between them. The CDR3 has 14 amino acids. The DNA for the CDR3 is TGTGCCAGCAGCTTGTCATCGGGCACCGGGGAGCTGTTTTTT. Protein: CASSLSSGTGELFF. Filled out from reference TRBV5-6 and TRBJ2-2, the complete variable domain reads DAGVTQSPTHLIKTRGQQVTLRCSPKSGHDTVSWYQQALGQGPQFIFQYYEEEERQRGNFPDRFSGHQFPNYSSELNVNALLLGDSALYLCASSLSSGTGELFFGEGSRLTVL.

CDR3 in amino acids: CASSLWPSPNEQFF. The CDR3 nucleotides are TGTGCCAGCAGCTTATGGCCTAGCCCCAATGAGCAGTTCTTC. The chain uses TRBV7-3 and TRBJ2-1; tentatively, D is TRBD2 (5 bases). Trimming took off 2 bases at V and 6 bases at J, with 11 bases between the two ends. Germline V gives CDR1 SGHTA, CDR2 FQGTGA. The CDR3 is 14 residues long.

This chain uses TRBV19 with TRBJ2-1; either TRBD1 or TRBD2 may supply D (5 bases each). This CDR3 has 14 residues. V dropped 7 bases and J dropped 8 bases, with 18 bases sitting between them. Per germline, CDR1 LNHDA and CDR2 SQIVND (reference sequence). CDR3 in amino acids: CASMGVQTGDEQFF. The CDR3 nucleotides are TGTGCCAGTATGGGGGTACAGACTGGAGATGAGCAGTTCTTC. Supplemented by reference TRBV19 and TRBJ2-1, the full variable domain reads DGGITQSPKYLFRKEGQNVTLSCEQNLNHDAMYWYRQDPGQGLRLIYYSQIVNDFQKGDIAEGYSVSREKKESFPLTVTSAQKNPTAFYLCASMGVQTGDEQFFGPGTRLTVL.

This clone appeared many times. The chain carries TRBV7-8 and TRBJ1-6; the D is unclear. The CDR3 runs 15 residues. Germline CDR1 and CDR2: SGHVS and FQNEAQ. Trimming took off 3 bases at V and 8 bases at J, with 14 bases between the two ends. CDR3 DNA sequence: TGTGCCAGCAGCTTCTCTACAGACCCCGATTCACCCCTCCACTTT. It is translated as CASSFSTDPDSPLHF.

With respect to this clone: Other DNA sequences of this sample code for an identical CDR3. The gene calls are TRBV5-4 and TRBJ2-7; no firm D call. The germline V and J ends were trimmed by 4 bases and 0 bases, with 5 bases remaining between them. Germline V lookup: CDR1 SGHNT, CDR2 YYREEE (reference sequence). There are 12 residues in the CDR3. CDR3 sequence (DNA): TGTGCCAGCAGCCGCGACTCCTACGAGCAGTACTTC. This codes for CASSRDSYEQYF. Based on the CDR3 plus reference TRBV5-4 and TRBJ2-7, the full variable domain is ETGVTQSPTHLIKTRGQQVTLRCSSQSGHNTVSWYQQALGQGPQFIFQYYREEENGRGNFPPRFSGLQFPNYSSELNVNALELDDSALYLCASSRDSYEQYFGPGTRLTVT.